This T cell receptor beta chain was identified in a study of T cells after posttransplantation cyclophosphamide. A remark on this clone: What it binds is not known. Sequence at one end of the junction differs from germline and may be a read error.

General study results and limits: Donor CD8+ memory clones often dominated recipient blood repertoires at later times. After PTCy, TRB diversity resembled that of CNI/methotrexate controls. Tissue-infiltrating T cells from skin or gut overlapped little with blood T cells.

Sequencing used immunoSEQ multiplex PCR; TCRdb keeps in-frame clones, though not all of them. This table has around 43,000 clones, 92% appearing once. Germline CDR1 reads MNHEY; CDR2 reads SMNVEV (reference sequence). This CDR3 spans 14 amino acids. This clonotype was sampled from a woman between 45 and 65 years old in good health and a related stem cell transplant donor. The sample was PBMCs. The chain couples TRBV27 to TRBJ2-7, with D maybe TRBD1 (6 bases). CDR3 in amino acids: CASSFNRVSHEQYF. The CDR3 DNA reads as TGTGCCAGCAGTTTTAACAGGGTCTCCCACGAGCAGTACTTC.